Detailed here is one T cell receptor beta chain. The sample originates from a study of radiation and T cells in renal cell carcinoma. Sample time point: blood 4 weeks post-SBRT, at nephrectomy. Described treatment: 15 Gy SBRT to primary tumor, nephrectomy 4 weeks later. Germline CDR1 reads SEHNR; CDR2 reads FQNEAQ (reference sequence). CDR3 size: 14 residues. V was shortened by 2 bases and J by 1 base, with 8 bases between the two germline ends. Repertoires were generated with immunoSEQ multiplex PCR, while TCRdb's copy carries only in-frame clones and drops some. The table has about 78,000 clones, approximately 90% seen once; the top ten hold about 5.8%.

This TCR was recovered from a woman between 65 and 79 years old with renal cell carcinoma. The chain uses TRBV7-9 and TRBJ2-5; D is undetermined. The sample consisted of blood, taken from a patient whose treatment included radiotherapy and nephrectomy. CDR3 nucleotide sequence: TGTGCCAGCAGCTTAAATGGGATCCAAGAGACCCAGTACTTC. Its translation: CASSLNGIQETQYF.